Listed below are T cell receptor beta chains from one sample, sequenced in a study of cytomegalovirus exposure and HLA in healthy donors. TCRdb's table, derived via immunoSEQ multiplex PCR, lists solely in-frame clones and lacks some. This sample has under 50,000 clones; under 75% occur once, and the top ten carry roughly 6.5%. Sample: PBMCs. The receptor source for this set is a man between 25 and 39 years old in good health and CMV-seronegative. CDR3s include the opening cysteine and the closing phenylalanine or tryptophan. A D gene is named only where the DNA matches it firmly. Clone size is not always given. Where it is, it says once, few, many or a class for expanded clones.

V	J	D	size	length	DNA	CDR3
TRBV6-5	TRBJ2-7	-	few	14	TGTGCCAGCAGTCCGGAGGGGAGAACCTACGAGCAGTACTTC	CASSPEGRTYEQYF
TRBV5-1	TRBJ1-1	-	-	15	TGCGCCAGCAGCTTGGCTGGGGGGAGGAACACTGAAGCTTTCTTT	CASSLAGGRNTEAFF
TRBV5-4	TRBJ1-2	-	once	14	TGTGCCAGCAGCTTGCTGGGGCAGATCTATGGCTACACCTTC	CASSLLGQIYGYTF
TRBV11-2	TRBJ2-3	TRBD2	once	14	TGTGCCAGCAGCCTGCTAGCGGGAGCAGATACGCAGTATTTT	CASSLLAGADTQYF
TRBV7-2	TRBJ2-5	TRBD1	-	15	TGTGCCAGCAGCTTAGTGAGACAGGGGAGAGAGACCCAGTACTTC	CASSLVRQGRETQYF
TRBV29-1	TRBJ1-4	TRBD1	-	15	TGCAGCGTTGAAGGCGACAGGGTATTTGGTGAAAAACTGTTTTTT	CSVEGDRVFGEKLFF
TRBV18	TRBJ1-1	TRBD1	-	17	TGTGCCAGCTCACCAGTAGGGACAGGGGCGATGAACACTGAAGCTTTCTTT	CASSPVGTGAMNTEAFF
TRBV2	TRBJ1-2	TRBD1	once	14	TGTGCCAGCAGGGAGGGACAGGTTTTTTATGGCTACACCTTC	CASREGQVFYGYTF
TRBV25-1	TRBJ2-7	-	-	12	TGTGCCAGCAGTGAATTTTCTAGCGAGCAGTACTTC	CASSEFSSEQYF
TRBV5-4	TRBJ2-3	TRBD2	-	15	TGTGCCAGCAGCTATAGCGGGAGGGTCACAGATACGCAGTATTTT	CASSYSGRVTDTQYF
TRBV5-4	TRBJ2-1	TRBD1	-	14	TGTGCCAGCGCTGGGGACAGGGCGTTTAATGAGCAGTTCTTC	CASAGDRAFNEQFF